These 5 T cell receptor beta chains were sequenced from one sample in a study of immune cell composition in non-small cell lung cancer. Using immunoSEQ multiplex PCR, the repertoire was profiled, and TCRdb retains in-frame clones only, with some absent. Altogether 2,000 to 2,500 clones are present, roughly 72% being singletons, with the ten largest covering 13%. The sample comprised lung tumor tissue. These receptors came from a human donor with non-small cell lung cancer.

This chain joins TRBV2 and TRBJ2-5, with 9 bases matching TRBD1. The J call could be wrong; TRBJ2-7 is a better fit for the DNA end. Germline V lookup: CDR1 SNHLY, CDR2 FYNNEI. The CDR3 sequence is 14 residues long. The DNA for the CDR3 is TGTGCCAGCAGTAAGGGACAGGGTATTGGCGAGCAGTACTTC. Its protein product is CASSKGQGIGEQYF.

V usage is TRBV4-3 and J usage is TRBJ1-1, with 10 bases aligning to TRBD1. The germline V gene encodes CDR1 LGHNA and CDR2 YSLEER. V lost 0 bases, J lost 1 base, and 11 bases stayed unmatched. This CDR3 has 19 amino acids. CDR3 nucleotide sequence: TGCGCCAGCAGCCAAGATTTCGGCAGAGGGACAGGGGCGAACACTGAAGCTTTCTTT. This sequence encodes CASSQDFGRGTGANTEAFF.

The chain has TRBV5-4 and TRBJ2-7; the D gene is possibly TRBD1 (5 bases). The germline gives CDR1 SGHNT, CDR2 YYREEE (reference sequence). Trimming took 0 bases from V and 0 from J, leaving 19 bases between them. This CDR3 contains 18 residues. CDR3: CASSLAAPGRALSYEQYF. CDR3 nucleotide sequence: TGTGCCAGCAGCTTGGCGGCACCGGGCAGGGCCCTCTCCTACGAGCAGTACTTC. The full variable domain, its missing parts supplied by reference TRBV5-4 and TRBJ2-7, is ETGVTQSPTHLIKTRGQQVTLRCSSQSGHNTVSWYQQALGQGPQFIFQYYREEENGRGNFPPRFSGLQFPNYSSELNVNALELDDSALYLCASSLAAPGRALSYEQYFGPGTRLTVT.

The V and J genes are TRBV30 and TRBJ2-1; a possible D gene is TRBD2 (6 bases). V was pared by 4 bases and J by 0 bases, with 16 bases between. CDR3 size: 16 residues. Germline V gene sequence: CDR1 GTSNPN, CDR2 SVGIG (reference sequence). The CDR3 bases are TGTGCCTGGACCGGGGGAGTTACGAGCTCCTACAATGAGCAGTTCTTC. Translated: CAWTGGVTSSYNEQFF. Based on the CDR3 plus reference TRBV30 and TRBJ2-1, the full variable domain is SQTIHQWPATLVQPVGSPLSLECTVEGTSNPNLYWYRQAAGRGLQLLFYSVGIGQISSEVPQNLSASRPQDRQFILSSKKLLLSDSGFYLCAWTGGVTSSYNEQFFGPGTRLTVL.

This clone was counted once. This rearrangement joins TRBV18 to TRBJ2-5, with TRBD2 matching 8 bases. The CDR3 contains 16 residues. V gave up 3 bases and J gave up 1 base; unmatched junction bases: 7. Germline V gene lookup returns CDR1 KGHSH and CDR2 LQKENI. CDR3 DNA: TGTGCCAGCTCACCCCCCACGGGGGGGACCCAAGAGACCCAGTACTTC. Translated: CASSPPTGGTQETQYF.